Below, 21 T cell receptor beta chains from the same sample are listed, as sequenced in a study of patients with pleural tuberculosis. TCRdb independently ran MiXCR on the reads; one entry per CDR3 protein. Among almost 30,000 distinct CDR3 sequences listed, about a sixth were seen once. Sequenced sample: peripheral blood. Every receptor here comes from a human donor with pleural tuberculosis.

By frequency in the sample, this clonotype is medium-sized. This sequence joins TRBV2 and TRBJ1-1; D is possibly TRBD1 (6 bases). Germline V lookup: CDR1 SNHLY, CDR2 FYNNEI. V dropped 4 bases and J dropped 4 bases, with 7 bases sitting between them. The CDR3 is 12 residues long. The CDR3 nucleotides are TGTGCCAGCAGTGGGACAGCCACTGAAGCTTTCTTT. Its translation is CASSGTATEAFF.

On this clonotype: One end of the junction varies from germline; a read error may be responsible. J is TRBJ1-1 and V is TRBV28, with D uncertain. The germline gives CDR1 MDHEN, CDR2 SYDVKM. CDR3 length: 13 amino acids. Here the CDR3 DNA reads TGTGCCTGCAGTATACGGGCCCTCACTGAGGCTTTCTTT. It is translated as CACSIRALTEAFF.

A remark on this clonotype: One base away lies a much larger clone, so this may be a sequencing read error. The chain couples TRBV19 to TRBJ1-6; no definite D call. CDR1 and CDR2 from the germline V gene are LNHDA and SQIVND (reference sequence). The CDR3 is 12 residues long. V shed 9 bases and J shed 7 bases, with 10 bases lying between them. CDR3 sequence reads: CASPLGNSPLHF. The CDR3 DNA is TGTGCCAGCCCCCTAGGGAATTCACCCCTCCACTTT. Using reference TRBV19 and TRBJ1-6 for the parts outside the CDR3, the full variable domain is DGGITQSPKYLFRKEGQNVTLSCEQNLNHDAMYWYRQDPGQGLRLIYYSQIVNDFQKGDIAEGYSVSREKKESFPLTVTSAQKNPTAFYLCASPLGNSPLHFGNGTRLTVT.

Written as DNA, the CDR3 is TGTGCCAGCAGCTTGACCGTGCTGAAGACCCAGCATTTT. Amino acids: CASSLTVLKTQHF. J is TRBJ1-5 and V is TRBV7-9; D not resolved. Between the trimmed V and J ends, which lost 3 bases and 11 bases, there was a span of 14 bases. Germline values: CDR1 SEHNR, CDR2 FQNEAQ (reference sequence). CDR3 length: 13 amino acids.

This clonotype was counted at least ten times. The rearrangement joins TRBV7-9 to TRBJ2-7, with no clear D. V was clipped by 2 bases and J by 4 bases, with 6 bases between them. Per germline, CDR1 SEHNR and CDR2 FQNEAQ (reference sequence). The CDR3 loop spans 12 amino acids. DNA for the CDR3: TGTGCCAGCAGCTTAAAGGGTTACGAGCAGTACTTC. Translating it yields CASSLKGYEQYF.

This clonotype showed up many times. CDR3 in amino acids: CASSRDTEAFF. DNA for the CDR3: TGTGCCAGCAGTAGGGACACTGAAGCTTTCTTT. The chain has TRBV2 and TRBJ1-1; D gene unclear. The CDR3 is 11 residues long. Between the trimmed V and J ends, which lost 5 bases and 3 bases, there was a span of 4 bases. Germline CDR1 reads SNHLY; CDR2 reads FYNNEI.

This clonotype has a count of ten or more. The chain recombines TRBV2 with TRBJ1-2; a possible D gene is TRBD1 (6 bases). Germline assignment: CDR1 SNHLY and CDR2 FYNNEI. The CDR3 loop spans 14 amino acids. V was trimmed by 6 bases and J by 0 bases, leaving 11 bases between them. CDR3 residues: CASRLNRANYGYTF. Here the CDR3 DNA reads TGTGCCAGCAGGCTTAACAGGGCTAACTATGGCTACACCTTC.

This clonotype was counted many times. The chain uses TRBV29-1 and TRBJ2-7; TRBD2 might be the D (6 bases). The CDR3 covers 14 residues. The germline V and J ends were trimmed by 7 bases and 1 base, with 17 bases remaining between them. Germline assignment: CDR1 SQVTM and CDR2 ANQGSEA. The CDR3 DNA follows: TGCAGCGCATTACCCCGGGGGACGTCCTACGAGCAGTACTTC. Its translation: CSALPRGTSYEQYF.

In its sample, this clonotype was seen many times. The genes are TRBV29-1 and TRBJ1-5, with D possibly being TRBD1 (5 bases). Trimming took off 0 bases at V and 4 bases at J, with 10 bases between the two ends. Germline-derived CDR1 and CDR2 are SQVTM and ANQGSEA. The CDR3 contains 14 residues. The CDR3 sequence is CSVEEGSGNQPQHF. The CDR3 DNA sequence: TGCAGCGTTGAAGAAGGGTCAGGGAATCAGCCCCAGCATTTT. The full variable domain, with the rest looked up from reference TRBV29-1 and TRBJ1-5, is SAVISQKPSRDICQRGTSLTIQCQVDSQVTMMFWYRQQPGQSLTLIATANQGSEATYESGFVIDKFPISRPNLTFSTLTVSNMSPEDSSIYLCSVEEGSGNQPQHFGDGTRLSIL.

Ten or more counts support this clonotype. V and J are TRBV11-2 and TRBJ1-1; D remains ambiguous. This CDR3 region has 12 residues. V lost 0 bases and J lost 11, with 10 bases in between. The V gene's germline CDR1 is SGHAT and CDR2 FQNNGV. The DNA of the CDR3 is TGTGCCAGCAGCTTAGAGGTAGGGAAGGCTTTCTTT. The encoded protein is CASSLEVGKAFF. Together with reference TRBV11-2 and TRBJ1-1, the CDR3 gives the full variable domain: EAGVAQSPRYKIIEKRQSVAFWCNPISGHATLYWYQQILGQGPKLLIQFQNNGVVDDSQLPKDRFSAERLKGVDSTLKIQPAKLEDSAVYLCASSLEVGKAFFGQGTRLTVV.

This clonotype has at least ten counts. The chain recombines TRBV11-2 with TRBJ2-3; D is uncertain. The CDR3 spans 14 residues. The germline V and J ends were trimmed by 2 bases and 2 bases, with 8 bases remaining between them. CDR1 is SGHAT, CDR2 FQNNGV, per germline. CDR3 protein: CASSLQVLTDTQYF. CDR3 in DNA: TGTGCCAGCAGCTTACAAGTCCTCACAGATACGCAGTATTTT.

There are many counts of this clonotype. The CDR3 reads CASSTRQGITEAFF. In nucleotides, the CDR3 is TGTGCCAGTAGCACGAGACAGGGTATCACTGAAGCTTTCTTT. The rearrangement uses TRBV9 and TRBJ1-1; 7 bases agree with TRBD1. V gave up 8 bases and J gave up 4 bases; unmatched junction bases: 11. This CDR3 region has 14 residues. Germline CDR1 reads SGDLS; CDR2 reads YYNGEE.

This clonotype was picked up many times. The rearrangement links TRBV4-1 to TRBJ2-5, with 9 bases fitting TRBD2. The CDR3 length is 15 residues. CDR1 and CDR2 from the germline V gene are MGHRA and YSYEKL. Unmatched junction bases numbered 5, after V lost 4 bases and J lost 2 bases. This CDR3 is CASSPRGGLQETQYF. The CDR3, as DNA: TGCGCCAGCAGCCCGCGGGGGGGATTACAAGAGACCCAGTACTTC.

A remark on this clonotype: A much larger clone differs from this one at a single base, so this may be a read error. The genes are TRBV10-3 and TRBJ1-4; D gene uncertain. The germline gives CDR1 ENHRY, CDR2 SYGVKD. Trimming shortened V by 2 bases and J by 0 bases, and 7 bases separated the two germline ends. The CDR3 is 15 residues long. The CDR3 DNA sequence: TGTGCCATCAGTGAGACGAGTGCAACTAATGAAAAACTGTTTTTT. This codes for CAISETSATNEKLFF.

This clonotype is judged medium-sized. J is TRBJ2-1 and V is TRBV12-3 or TRBV12-4; TRBD2 matches 10 bases. V dropped 2 bases and J dropped 8; count of bases not matched to a gene: 6. The CDR3 covers 15 residues. The CDR3, as DNA: TGTGCCAGCAGTTTACAAGCGGGAGGGCCTCATGAGCAGTTCTTC. Translated: CASSLQAGGPHEQFF.

This clonotype was counted many times. The chain combines TRBV4-3 with TRBJ1-5; D not resolved. Trimming stripped 0 bases from V and 3 bases from J, with 9 bases between. The CDR3 is made up of 15 amino acids. Germline V lookup: CDR1 LGHNA, CDR2 YSLEER. The CDR3 region is CASSQDAHFNQPQHF. The CDR3 DNA follows: TGCGCCAGCAGCCAAGATGCCCATTTCAATCAGCCCCAGCATTTT.

This clonotype has ten or more counts. The J gene is TRBJ2-3, the V gene TRBV5-6; tentatively, D is TRBD1 (5 bases). This CDR3 has 16 amino acids. Germline V gene lookup returns CDR1 SGHDT and CDR2 YYEEEE. V was clipped by 1 base and J by 6 bases, with 18 bases between them. The CDR3 nucleotides read TGTGCCAGCAGCTTGAATAGGGGCGCCAGCAAGGATACGCAGTATTTT. Its protein is CASSLNRGASKDTQYF.

There are many counts of this clonotype. This chain uses TRBV7-2 with TRBJ1-2; D call uncertain. Trimming took 1 base from V and 4 from J, leaving 13 bases between them. CDR3 length equals 15 residues. Germline CDR1 reads SGHTA; CDR2 reads FQGNSA. CDR3 protein: CASSLVPDLVYGYTF. Here the CDR3 DNA reads TGTGCCAGCAGCTTAGTACCGGATTTGGTCTATGGCTACACCTTC.

This clonotype was picked up a small number of times. A much larger clone sits a single nucleotide away, making a read error possible. The CDR3 DNA sequence: TGTGCCAGCAGCCAAGCACGGAGGGACTATGGCTACGCCTTC. This gives the protein CASSQARRDYGYAF. J is TRBJ1-2 and V is TRBV3-1, with a possible D match to TRBD1 (5 bases). Germline V gene data show CDR1 as LGHDT and CDR2 as YNNKEL (reference sequence). CDR3 length: 14 residues.

Points on this clonotype: Since a much larger clone is just one base distant, this may be a read error. The V call is TRBV29-1, the J call TRBJ2-7; TRBD1 matches at 9 bases. CDR1 and CDR2 (germline): SQVTM, ANQGSEA. The CDR3 loop spans 14 amino acids. J lost 5 bases, V lost 3 bases, and 8 bases had no gene match. The CDR3 sequence: CSVDPNRGLNEQYF. The CDR3 coding sequence is TGCAGCGTTGACCCAAACAGGGGGCTGAACGAGCAGTACTTC.

Worth noting for this clonotype: A read error may account for a junction end that differs from germline. The rearrangement joins TRBV7-2 to TRBJ2-3; D may be TRBD2 (6 bases). Germline CDR1 reads SGHTA; CDR2 reads FQGNSA. The CDR3 totals 13 residues. CDR3: CARSPDYTDTQYF. CDR3 in DNA: TGTGCCCGCAGCCCGGACTACACAGATACGCAGTATTTT.